These 21 T cell receptor beta chains were all obtained from the same sample, sequenced in a study of CD8 T cells in Susac syndrome. Roughly 0.45 to 1 ug RNA was reverse transcribed with random hexamers. Each CDR3 protein is one row after TCRdb ran MiXCR on the immunoSEQ multiplex PCR reads. This sample has 250,000 to 300,000 distinct CDR3 sequences; roughly 84% occur once, and the top ten carry over 0.1%. Sequences were obtained from CD8+ T cells from PBMCs. The receptors here all came from a human donor with multiple sclerosis.

J is TRBJ1-1 and V is TRBV7-2, with D uncertain. Germline CDR1 and CDR2: SGHTA and FQGNSA. V gave up 5 bases and J gave up 3 bases, with 10 bases separating them. This CDR3 has 13 residues. CDR3 sequence: CASSQLADTEAFF. The CDR3, as DNA: TGTGCCAGCAGCCAACTGGCGGACACTGAAGCTTTCTTT.

The CDR3 reads CASSLIGGEAFF. CDR3 nucleotides: TGTGCCAGCAGTTTAATAGGGGGTGAAGCTTTCTTT. The V call is TRBV27, the J call TRBJ1-1; D might be TRBD1 (6 bases). Germline CDR1 and CDR2: MNHEY and SMNVEV (reference sequence). CDR3 length equals 12 residues. V dropped 2 bases and J dropped 7 bases, with 8 bases sitting between them.

This chain joins TRBV20-1 and TRBJ2-7; 11 bases fit TRBD2. The V segment lost 6 bases and the J segment 5 bases; nucleotides outside the gene matches: 9. This CDR3 region has 14 residues. CDR1 and CDR2 from the germline V gene are DFQATT and SNEGSKA (reference sequence). The CDR3: CSAPDLAGGNEQYF. CDR3 nucleotide sequence: TGCAGTGCCCCCGACCTAGCGGGAGGAAACGAGCAGTACTTC.

The chain has TRBV27 and TRBJ2-2; 8 bases line up with TRBD1. Germline trimming cut 9 bases from V and 2 bases from J; bases unmatched to any gene: 5. The CDR3 is made up of 14 amino acids. In germline, CDR1 is MNHEY, CDR2 SMNVEV (reference sequence). CDR3: CASWDRINTGELFF. For the CDR3, the DNA is TGTGCCAGTTGGGACAGGATAAACACCGGGGAGCTGTTTTTT.

This clonotype was recorded once. V usage is TRBV27 and J usage is TRBJ2-3; 9 nucleotides match TRBD2. Germline CDR1 MNHEY, CDR2 SMNVEV (reference sequence). V dropped 7 bases and J dropped 6; count of bases not matched to a gene: 5. The CDR3 has 13 residues. The CDR3 spells CASTLLAGDTQYF. CDR3 in DNA: TGTGCCAGCACTCTGCTAGCGGGGGATACGCAGTATTTT.

V usage is TRBV6-1 and J usage is TRBJ2-6; D gene unclear. CDR1 and CDR2 (germline): MNHNS, SASEGT. V gave up 7 bases and J gave up 0 bases, with 4 bases separating them. This CDR3 spans 13 amino acids. DNA for the CDR3: TGTGCCAGCACCCTCTCTGGGGCCAACGTCCTGACTTTC. Translated: CASTLSGANVLTF.

The chain carries TRBV27 and TRBJ2-1, with 7 nucleotides matching TRBD1. The CDR3 extends over 14 amino acids. Per the germline V gene, CDR1 is MNHEY and CDR2 is SMNVEV (reference sequence). V lost 0 bases and J lost 6; bases outside the gene matches: 2. The CDR3 region is CASSLSHRGNEQFF. CDR3 bases: TGTGCCAGCAGTTTATCGCACAGGGGCAATGAGCAGTTCTTC.

V gene TRBV15 combines with J gene TRBJ2-1; D call uncertain. The CDR3 length is 14 residues. In germline, CDR1 is LNHNV, CDR2 YYDKDF (reference sequence). The germline V and J ends were trimmed by 5 bases and 6 bases, with 14 bases remaining between them. The CDR3 here is CATSPSTGLNEQFF. As DNA, the CDR3 is TGTGCCACCAGCCCCTCGACTGGGCTCAATGAGCAGTTCTTC.

The chain couples TRBV3-1 to TRBJ2-7, with 11 bases identical to TRBD2. V lost 5 bases, J lost 4 bases, and 7 bases stayed unmatched. Germline V lookup: CDR1 LGHDT, CDR2 YNNKEL (reference sequence). This CDR3 comprises 15 residues. This CDR3 reads CASSALTSGTYEQYF. CDR3 DNA: TGTGCCAGCAGCGCTTTGACTAGCGGGACGTACGAGCAGTACTTC.

The rearrangement links TRBV6-2 or TRBV6-3 to TRBJ2-1, with D perhaps matching TRBD1 (6 bases). Germline V gene sequence: CDR1 MNHEY, CDR2 SVGEGT. The CDR3 sequence is 14 residues long. V was pared by 6 bases and J by 6 bases, with 15 bases between. The DNA of the CDR3 is TGTGCCAGCAGCAGTTGGGGGCAGGCCAATGAGCAGTTCTTC. This sequence encodes CASSSWGQANEQFF.

Written as DNA, the CDR3 is TGTGCCAGCAGTGGTCGGGCCGGAAGGCAGCCCCAGCATTTT. This gives the protein CASSGRAGRQPQHF. The chain is built from TRBV28 and TRBJ1-5; D is unclear. The V end lost 5 bases, the J end lost 7 bases, and 15 bases lay between the germline ends. CDR3 length: 14 amino acids. Germline V CDR1 and CDR2: MDHEN, SYDVKM. Complete variable domain (other parts from reference TRBV28 and TRBJ1-5): DVKVTQSSRYLVKRTGEKVFLECVQDMDHENMFWYRQDPGLGLRLIYFSYDVKMKEKGDIPEGYSVSREKKERFSLILESASTNQTSMYLCASSGRAGRQPQHFGDGTRLSIL.

The chain carries TRBV5-6 and TRBJ2-7; possibly TRBD2 for D (6 bases). V dropped 4 bases and J dropped 2 bases, with 16 bases sitting between them. This CDR3 has 15 amino acids. Germline CDR1 is SGHDT and CDR2 is YYEEEE. CDR3 loop: CASSVRDFRPYEQYF. CDR3 in DNA: TGTGCCAGCAGCGTCCGGGACTTCCGTCCCTACGAGCAGTACTTC.

As regards this clonotype: At one of its ends the junction is not consistent with the germline gene, which may arise from a read error. V and J are TRBV14 and TRBJ2-7; perhaps TRBD2 as D (5 bases). Germline values: CDR1 SGHDN, CDR2 FVKESK. The CDR3 totals 15 residues. CDR3 sequence reads: CTSSREPGSSYEQYF. The CDR3 nucleotides read TGTACCAGCAGCCGCGAACCGGGGAGCTCCTACGAGCAGTACTTC.

The rearrangement uses TRBV27 and TRBJ2-5; the D gene is possibly TRBD2 (6 bases). The CDR3 covers 14 residues. Germline CDR1 and CDR2: MNHEY and SMNVEV (reference sequence). Trimming stripped 5 bases from V and 5 bases from J, with 15 bases between. The CDR3 here is CASSPTPGVETQYF. Written as DNA, the CDR3 is TGTGCCAGCAGTCCTACCCCGGGGGTGGAGACCCAGTACTTC.

This chain links TRBV5-6 with TRBJ2-4; TRBD1 agrees at 8 bases. Trimming at V came to 2 bases and at J to 0 bases, leaving 7 bases not matched to a gene. The CDR3 length is 17 residues. From germline, CDR1 is SGHDT and CDR2 YYEEEE. In nucleotides, the CDR3 is TGTGCCAGCAGCTTAAGGGACAGGCAAGGAGCCAAAAACATTCAGTACTTC. Its translation is CASSLRDRQGAKNIQYF.

The chain's CDR3 is CASSQEHADRSYNSPLHF. The CDR3 region has the DNA TGTGCCAGCAGCCAAGAACACGCCGATCGGTCCTATAATTCACCCCTCCACTTT. V and J are TRBV4-2 and TRBJ1-6; D uncertain. Trimming shortened V by 0 bases and J by 1 base, and 13 bases separated the two germline ends. The V gene's germline CDR1 is LGHNA and CDR2 YNFKEQ. The CDR3 contains 18 residues.

CDR3 DNA sequence: TGTGCCATCGGGCCTTTGTCTGGGTACGAGCAGTACTTC. As protein: CAIGPLSGYEQYF. The chain employs TRBV10-3 and TRBJ2-7; D remains ambiguous. Germline V gives CDR1 ENHRY, CDR2 SYGVKD. V was cut by 8 bases and J by 4 bases, with 15 bases left in between. This CDR3 spans 13 amino acids.

The sample holds a few counts of this clonotype. V gene TRBV5-6 combines with J gene TRBJ2-5, with 14 bases that match TRBD2. CDR3 length equals 15 residues. Germline lookup yields CDR1 SGHDT and CDR2 YYEEEE. V shed 10 bases and J 13 bases; nucleotides not matched to a gene: 18. The CDR3 protein is CASTLGGTSGRGSYF. CDR3 in DNA: TGTGCCTCCACCCTGGGGGGGACTAGCGGGAGAGGATCGTACTTC.

The chain is built from TRBV12-3 or TRBV12-4 and TRBJ2-1, with 10 bases matching TRBD2. J gave up 2 bases and V 5 bases, and 6 bases lay outside the gene matches. The CDR3 has 16 residues. The CDR3 bases are TGTGCCAGCAGTCAGTATAGCGGGAGGCCCTACAATGAGCAGTTCTTC. It translates to CASSQYSGRPYNEQFF.

V gene TRBV7-9 combines with J gene TRBJ2-7; tentatively, D is TRBD1 or TRBD2 (5 bases each). The CDR3 spans 14 residues. The V and J ends lost 5 bases and 0 bases respectively, with 11 bases between them. Per germline, CDR1 SEHNR and CDR2 FQNEAQ (reference sequence). CDR3 in amino acids: CASSGTVSSYEQYF. CDR3 nucleotides: TGTGCCAGCAGCGGGACGGTTAGCTCCTACGAGCAGTACTTC.

This sequence joins TRBV20-1 and TRBJ2-1, with 8 bases lining up with TRBD2. Trimming removed 1 base from V and 6 bases from J; junction bases left unmatched: 8. Germline lookup yields CDR1 DFQATT and CDR2 SNEGSKA (reference sequence). This CDR3 comprises 15 residues. CDR3 protein: CSARGLREAGNEQFF. The CDR3 region has the DNA TGCAGTGCTAGAGGGTTGCGGGAGGCCGGCAATGAGCAGTTCTTC.